The entry that follows covers one T cell receptor beta chain sequence. What it recognizes is unknown. Of the isolated RNA, all was reverse transcribed, and so the sequenced material was expressed TCRB transcripts. Method: immunoSEQ multiplex PCR; TCRdb's copy keeps in-frame clones and lacks some. Of just over 450,000 clones listed, approximately 30% are singletons. CDR1 is MGHRA and CDR2 is YSYEKL in the germline V gene. Trimming left V 4 bases short and J 4 bases short, with 16 bases between. This CDR3 comprises 15 residues. The sample belongs to a study of beta chain features in type 1 diabetes. General observations from the study: Shorter templates might be favored by PCR, and equally so in patients and in controls.

Purities over 95% were achieved in all sorted populations. The source material was naive CD4+ T cells from blood. This chain joins TRBV4-1 and TRBJ1-2; D ambiguous. The source of this sequence is a man aged 18 to 29 in good health. The CDR3 sequence is CASSLPAAGTYGYTF. The CDR3 nucleotides are TGCGCCAGCAGCCTCCCGGCCGCAGGAACCTATGGCTACACCTTC.